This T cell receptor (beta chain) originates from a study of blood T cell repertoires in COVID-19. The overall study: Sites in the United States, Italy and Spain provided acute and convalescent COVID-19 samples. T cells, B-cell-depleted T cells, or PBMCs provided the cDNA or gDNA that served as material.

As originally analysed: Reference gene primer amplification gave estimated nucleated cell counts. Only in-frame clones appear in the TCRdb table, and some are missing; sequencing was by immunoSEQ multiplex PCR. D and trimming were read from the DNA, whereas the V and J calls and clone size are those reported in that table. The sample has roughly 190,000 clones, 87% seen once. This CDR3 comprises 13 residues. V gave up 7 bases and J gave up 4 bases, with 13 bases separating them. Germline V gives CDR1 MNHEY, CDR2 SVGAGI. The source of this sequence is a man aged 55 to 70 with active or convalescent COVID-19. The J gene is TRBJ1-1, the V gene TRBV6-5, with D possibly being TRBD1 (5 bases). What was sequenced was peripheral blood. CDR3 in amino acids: CASNLHGGTEAFF. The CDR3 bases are TGTGCCAGCAACTTACACGGGGGCACTGAAGCTTTCTTT.